Following are 14 T cell receptor beta chains from one sample sequenced in a study of human CD4 T cells and Enterobacteriaceae. The memory gate held CD4+ cells that were not CD45RA+CCR7+CD95- naive cells, over 98% pure. Clones were sequenced by immunoSEQ multiplex PCR, and TCRdb holds only the in-frame ones, with some missing. The table shows about 25,000 clones, with about four fifths occurring only once. Sequencing input: memory CD4+ T cells from blood. These receptor sequences come from a human donor in good health.

The rearrangement joins TRBV27 to TRBJ2-5; 7 bases align to TRBD2. The CDR3 has 15 amino acids. V was pared by 6 bases and J by 4 bases, with 11 bases of the junction left unmatched. Germline loops: CDR1 MNHEY, CDR2 SMNVEV (reference sequence). The CDR3 nucleotides are TGTGCCAGCAGACCCTCACGACTAGCCCCAGAGACCCAGTACTTC. It translates to CASRPSRLAPETQYF.

This clone was seen only a few times. The chain carries TRBV28 and TRBJ2-4; 10 positions match TRBD2. The V and J ends lost 6 bases and 3 bases, in that order; junction bases with no gene match: 8. This CDR3 has 16 residues. Germline V gene sequence: CDR1 MDHEN, CDR2 SYDVKM. The CDR3 nucleotides are TGTGCCAGCAGCCTTAGCGGGGGGAAGGTCAAAAACATTCAGTACTTC. This gives the protein CASSLSGGKVKNIQYF.

The rearrangement uses TRBV13 and TRBJ2-7; tentative D call: TRBD1 (6 bases). This CDR3 is built from 14 residues. In germline, CDR1 is PRHDT, CDR2 FYEKMQ (reference sequence). V was shortened by 4 bases and J by 9 bases, with 19 bases between the two germline ends. The chain's CDR3 is CASSSQSQGQRQYF. The CDR3 DNA follows: TGTGCCAGCAGCTCGCAATCACAGGGCCAGCGGCAGTACTTC.

V usage is TRBV9 and J usage is TRBJ2-6, with 7 nucleotides matching TRBD1. The CDR3 sequence is 17 residues long. V lost 4 bases, J lost 3 bases, and 10 bases stayed unmatched. The germline CDR1 and CDR2 sequences are SGDLS and YYNGEE. This CDR3 reads CASSKEQGIGGANVLTF. Here the CDR3 DNA reads TGTGCCAGCAGCAAGGAACAGGGGATTGGTGGGGCCAACGTCCTGACTTTC.

The V gene is TRBV6-5, the J gene TRBJ1-1, with 7 nucleotides matching TRBD1. J gave up 10 bases and V 5 bases, and 13 bases lay outside the gene matches. The CDR3 spans 14 residues. The germline V gene has CDR1 MNHEY and CDR2 SVGAGI. The CDR3 DNA reads TGTGCCAGCAGTACCCTCCGGGACAGATTAAGAGCTTTCTTT. Its translation: CASSTLRDRLRAFF.

V and J are TRBV2 and TRBJ2-1, with a tentative D call TRBD2 (6 bases). CDR3 length equals 14 residues. Trimming stripped 7 bases from V and 10 bases from J, with 20 bases between. From germline, CDR1 is SNHLY and CDR2 FYNNEI. CDR3 protein: CASTAGSSRQEQFF. CDR3 in DNA: TGTGCCAGCACCGCGGGGAGTTCCCGTCAGGAGCAGTTCTTC.

V and J are TRBV27 and TRBJ1-5; tentative D call: TRBD1 (5 bases). Germline CDR1 and CDR2: MNHEY and SMNVEV (reference sequence). This CDR3 region has 17 residues. The V end was cut by 6 bases, the J end by 0 bases, with 18 bases between. CDR3 coding DNA: TGTGCCAGCAGAGGACTTTCAGGGTATTATAGCAATCAGCCCCAGCATTTT. It yields the protein CASRGLSGYYSNQPQHF.

This chain connects TRBV9 to TRBJ2-1; D call uncertain. Germline V lookup: CDR1 SGDLS, CDR2 YYNGEE. The CDR3 is made up of 14 amino acids. V lost 0 bases and J lost 10, with 14 bases in between. CDR3 nucleotides: TGTGCCAGCAGCGTAGATCCAGCCTGGAAGGAGCAGTTCTTC. This translates into CASSVDPAWKEQFF.

The rearrangement links TRBV11-3 to TRBJ2-7; D unresolved. CDR3 length: 14 residues. Looked up from germline, CDR1 is SGHNT and CDR2 is YENEEA. V was clipped by 0 bases and J by 0 bases, with 6 bases between them. CDR3 DNA: TGTGCCAGCAGCTTAGAGGCGGTCTCCTACGAGCAGTACTTC. This gives the protein CASSLEAVSYEQYF.

The count of this clone is one. V usage is TRBV18 and J usage is TRBJ1-4; D is unresolved. Germline CDR1 and CDR2: KGHSH and LQKENI. There are 12 residues in the CDR3. With 3 bases removed from V and 4 bases from J, the gap between germline ends came to 3 bases. The CDR3 nucleotides are TGTGCCAGCTCACCCCGTAATGAAAAACTGTTTTTT. Amino acid sequence: CASSPRNEKLFF. The full variable domain, with the rest looked up from reference TRBV18 and TRBJ1-4, is NAGVMQNPRHLVRRRGQEARLRCSPMKGHSHVYWYRQLPEEGLKFMVYLQKENIIDESGMPKERFSAEFPKEGPSILRIQQVVRGDSAAYFCASSPRNEKLFFGSGTQLSVL.

The chain links TRBV27 to TRBJ2-5; a weak D match, TRBD1 (5 bases). The length of the CDR3 is 14 residues. Germline assignment: CDR1 MNHEY and CDR2 SMNVEV (reference sequence). V lost 6 bases, J lost 2 bases, and 13 bases lay in between. The CDR3 loop is CASRLAGRQETQYF. CDR3 bases: TGTGCCAGCAGATTGGCAGGGCGACAAGAGACCCAGTACTTC.

The chain is built from TRBV6-1 and TRBJ1-2, with 8 positions matching TRBD1. Germline lookup yields CDR1 MNHNS and CDR2 SASEGT. The CDR3 contains 13 residues. The V segment lost 3 bases and the J segment 6 bases; nucleotides outside the gene matches: 3. CDR3 loop: CASSDAGGHGYTF. CDR3 DNA: TGTGCCAGCAGTGATGCAGGGGGCCATGGCTACACCTTC.

This sequence joins TRBV5-1 and TRBJ2-5; 11 positions match TRBD2. In germline, CDR1 is SGHRS, CDR2 YFSETQ. The CDR3 covers 15 residues. The junction had 2 bases not matched to a gene; V was cut back by 0 bases and J by 4 bases. CDR3 nucleotide sequence: TGCGCCAGCAGCTTGGCCCTAGCGGGAGGAGAGACCCAGTACTTC. Translated: CASSLALAGGETQYF. Full variable domain (rest looked up from reference TRBV5-1 and TRBJ2-5): KAGVTQTPRYLIKTRGQQVTLSCSPISGHRSVSWYQQTPGQGLQFLFEYFSETQRNKGNFPGRFSGRQFSNSRSEMNVSTLELGDSALYLCASSLALAGGETQYFGPGTRLLVL.

The rearrangement uses TRBV28 and TRBJ2-3; 11 nucleotides line up with TRBD2. Germline CDR1 is MDHEN and CDR2 is SYDVKM. The CDR3 is 16 amino acids. J was trimmed by 1 base and V by 5 bases; bases with no gene match: 5. For the CDR3, the DNA is TGTGCCAGCAGTCTACTAGCGGGAGTGGGCACAGATACGCAGTATTTT. Amino acid sequence: CASSLLAGVGTDTQYF.